The rows below give T cell receptor beta chains drawn from one sample of a study of OX40 agonist ivuxolimab in advanced cancers. Data came from immunoSEQ multiplex PCR; TCRdb stores just in-frame clones and leaves some out. The sample contains around 84,000 clones, around nine tenths of which appear only once. Sample: CD4+ or CD8+ T cells sorted from blood, taken in a trial of the OX40 agonist ivuxolimab. The receptors were sampled from an adult with an advanced solid tumor such as melanoma, head and neck, liver or kidney cancer. The CDR3 runs from the conserved cysteine through the conserved F or W. A D gene is named only where the DNA matches it firmly. The size field is filled for only some rows; it gives once, few, many or a size class.

TGTGCCAGCAGCGTAGCTTTAGACCCGCCGAGCGGGGAGCTGTTTTTT,CASSVALDPPSGELFF,NA,TRBJ2-2,TRBV9,16,NA
TGTGCCAGCAGGACGGGACAAAACTCCTACGAGCAGTACTTC,CASRTGQNSYEQYF,NA,TRBJ2-7,TRBV6-1,14,NA
TGTGCCAGCAGTCGACAGGGGACCGGTCAGCCCCAGCATTTT,CASSRQGTGQPQHF,NA,TRBJ1-5,TRBV28,14,TRBD1
TGCAGCGTTGAGGCAGGGCCGGAGACCCAGTACTTC,CSVEAGPETQYF,once,TRBJ2-5,TRBV29-1,12,NA
TGCGCCAGCAGCTTGACGGAAACTGGGGCCAACGTCCTGACTTTC,CASSLTETGANVLTF,NA,TRBJ2-6,TRBV5-1,15,NA
TGTGCCAGCAGTCGTAGGAACGGGGAGCTGTTTTTT,CASSRRNGELFF,NA,TRBJ2-2,TRBV6-5,12,NA
TGTGCCAGCAGGAAAGTCGGGGGGGACCGAGAGACCCAGTACTTC,CASRKVGGDRETQYF,NA,TRBJ2-5,TRBV27,15,TRBD2
TGTGCCAGCAGCTTTTTGGGGCTCTCCTACGAGCAGTACTTC,CASSFLGLSYEQYF,NA,TRBJ2-7,TRBV11-3,14,NA
TGTGCCAGCAGACTAGGCGGGACAGGGCAACTTGAGCAGTACTTC,CASRLGGTGQLEQYF,NA,TRBJ2-7,TRBV28,15,TRBD1
TGTGCCAGCAGCTCAGACGTTAGCTACAATGAGCAGTTCTTC,CASSSDVSYNEQFF,few,TRBJ2-1,TRBV7-2,14,NA
TGTGCCAGCAGCTCTTGGGGGGCGGCTGGGGCCAACGTCCTGACTTTC,CASSSWGAAGANVLTF,NA,TRBJ2-6,TRBV11-2,16,NA
TGTGCCAGCAGACGAAGCGGGCCTAGCGGGAGGGCCACAGATACGCAGTATTTT,CASRRSGPSGRATDTQYF,NA,TRBJ2-3,TRBV11-2,18,TRBD2
TGTGCCAGCAGCTCCAGACTAGCGGGATATTCCGGGGAGCTGTTTTTT,CASSSRLAGYSGELFF,NA,TRBJ2-2,TRBV7-2,16,TRBD2
TGTGCCATCGGGGCTGGGAGAGGCACCTACGAGCAGTACTTC,CAIGAGRGTYEQYF,NA,TRBJ2-7,TRBV10-3,14,NA
TGTGCCAGCAGTGCCCCAGGGGATAAGCCCTATGGCTACACCTTC,CASSAPGDKPYGYTF,NA,TRBJ1-2,TRBV6-6,15,NA
TGTGCCAGCAGCTTAGGGAGCCCCAATGAGCAGTTCTTC,CASSLGSPNEQFF,NA,TRBJ2-1,TRBV5-4,13,NA
TGTGCCAGCAGTTACGACAGGGACTATGGCTACACCTTC,CASSYDRDYGYTF,NA,TRBJ1-2,TRBV6-6,13,TRBD1
TGTGCCAGCAGCTTCGGGGGGGACAGGGCCAGCTATGGCTACACCTTC,CASSFGGDRASYGYTF,NA,TRBJ1-2,TRBV7-9,16,TRBD1
TGTGCCATCAGCCCTGGACCATCCTACGAGCAGTACTTC,CAISPGPSYEQYF,NA,TRBJ2-7,TRBV10-3,13,NA
TGTGCCTGGAGATTAAGGGGGCCTGGAAACACCATATATTTT,CAWRLRGPGNTIYF,NA,TRBJ1-3,TRBV30,14,TRBD1
TGTGCCAGCAGCGAAGTTTATAGCAATCAGCCCCAGCATTTT,CASSEVYSNQPQHF,NA,TRBJ1-5,TRBV7-2,14,NA
TGTGCCAGCGGACAGGAAACTACTAGCAATCAGCCCCAGCATTTT,CASGQETTSNQPQHF,once,TRBJ1-5,TRBV2,15,TRBD1
TGTGCCAGCAGCCCCCCGACAGGGGGCCGGGGCAATCAGCCCCAGCATTTT,CASSPPTGGRGNQPQHF,NA,TRBJ1-5,TRBV28,17,TRBD1
TGTGCCAGCGGGGTAGCGGGTTACCCGGGGACGCAGTATTTT,CASGVAGYPGTQYF,NA,TRBJ2-3,TRBV7-9,14,TRBD2
TGTGCCAGCAGCTTAATGGGGGCTTCCTCCTACGAGCAGTACTTC,CASSLMGASSYEQYF,NA,TRBJ2-7,TRBV7-3,15,NA
TGTGCCGTGTCGGCAGGCCCTAGCACAGATACGCAGTATTTT,CAVSAGPSTDTQYF,NA,TRBJ2-3,TRBV2,14,NA
TGTGCCAGCAGCGGGACGGCTAGCTCCTACGAGCAGTACTTC,CASSGTASSYEQYF,NA,TRBJ2-7,TRBV6-4,14,NA
TGTGCCAGCAGCTTGGGGACGGCTGGCTACACCTTC,CASSLGTAGYTF,few,TRBJ1-2,TRBV5-4,12,NA
TGTGCCAGCTCACCACCTTCTAGCGGGAGGTACGAGCAGTACTTC,CASSPPSSGRYEQYF,few,TRBJ2-7,TRBV18,15,TRBD2
TGTGCCAGCACCGGAGTAGCGGGAGGAGAGACCCAGTACTTC,CASTGVAGGETQYF,NA,TRBJ2-5,TRBV2,14,TRBD2
TGTGCCAGCAGCTTGGTCGGGGGCGCGGGCTATGGCTACACCTTC,CASSLVGGAGYGYTF,NA,TRBJ1-2,TRBV5-6,15,NA
TGCGCCAGCAGCCCCGGACTAGCGGGAGGCGGCACCGGGGAGCTGTTTTTT,CASSPGLAGGGTGELFF,NA,TRBJ2-2,TRBV5-1,17,TRBD2
TGCGCCAGCAGCCAAGATAGGGCAGCAACTAATGAAAAACTGTTTTTT,CASSQDRAATNEKLFF,NA,TRBJ1-4,TRBV4-1,16,NA